A selection of T cell receptor beta chains follows, all from one sample in a study of blood T cell repertoires in COVID-19. TCRdb keeps only in-frame clones here, not all; method: immunoSEQ multiplex PCR. The profile shows about 480,000 clones, around nine tenths of them singletons. Sequenced: PBMCs or T cells enriched from blood (not recorded which). The source of these receptors is a woman in her thirties or forties who had recovered from COVID-19. Both conserved end residues are trimmed from each CDR3. A D gene is named only where the DNA matches it firmly.

NA	TRBV9	TRBJ2-7	ASSPPGSREQY
TRBD1	TRBV10-1	TRBJ2-2	ATGTATGELF
TRBD2	TRBV7-2	TRBJ2-7	ASSRSGSSYEQY
NA	TRBV6-5	TRBJ1-6	ASSRTRDSPLH
TRBD2	TRBV11-2	TRBJ2-1	ASSASGIRYNEQF
TRBD2	TRBV27	TRBJ2-6	ASSLAAGGPRGANVLT
NA	TRBV3-1/TRBV3-2	TRBJ1-1	ASSKLWTANTEAF
NA	TRBV12-3/TRBV12-4	TRBJ2-7	ASSRGFSYEQY
TRBD1	TRBV7-9	TRBJ1-4	ASSLITGGLEKLF
NA	TRBV10-3	TRBJ2-1	AISKRNVNNEQF
TRBD1	TRBV2	TRBJ1-1	ASSAMGQGSGTEAF
NA	TRBV7-9	TRBJ2-7	ASSLAGGPSYEQY
TRBD2	TRBV30	TRBJ2-7	AWSVKLAGGVEY
NA	TRBV6-5	TRBJ2-7	AGGRGGASAEQY
NA	TRBV9	TRBJ1-3	ASSVASLGNTIY
NA	TRBV20-1	TRBJ2-7	SALRGYEQY
TRBD1	TRBV19	TRBJ1-1	ASSTGTGGNTEAF
TRBD1	TRBV5-5	TRBJ2-5	ASSLRRQGGFETQY
NA	TRBV19	TRBJ1-2	ASSPRLSGYGYT
NA	TRBV5-6	TRBJ2-7	ASSLGSHIQVSYEQY
TRBD1	TRBV5-1	TRBJ1-2	ASSLGTGNYGYT
NA	TRBV19	TRBJ2-7	ASSDLGVESVEQY
TRBD1	TRBV9	TRBJ1-2	ASSVDPGTGGYGYT
TRBD1	TRBV9	TRBJ2-5	ASSVDRDGTQY
NA	TRBV6-2/TRBV6-3	TRBJ1-1	ASSYGRWVEAF
TRBD2	TRBV29-1	TRBJ2-7	SHSSGRGYEQY
NA	TRBV29-1	TRBJ1-1	SVNEMILNTEAF
NA	TRBV18	TRBJ2-7	ASSPGGSYEQY
NA	TRBV9	TRBJ2-1	ASSVTGGSEQF
NA	TRBV18	TRBJ1-1	ASSPTGDTEAF
NA	TRBV9	TRBJ2-3	ASSVPAGSTDTQY
TRBD1	TRBV14	TRBJ1-4	ASNRGREKLF
NA	TRBV27	TRBJ1-6	ASSLFPSNSPLH
NA	TRBV19	TRBJ2-1	ASRPTPGLFDEQF
NA	TRBV19	TRBJ1-6	ASSPGSSPLH
TRBD1	TRBV9	TRBJ1-1	ASAAGLQGRTEAF
TRBD2	TRBV9	TRBJ2-3	ASSVYLAGDGDTQY
TRBD2	TRBV30	TRBJ2-7	AWSVGGRAFTYEQY
TRBD1	TRBV19	TRBJ1-2	ASSIRGLANYGYT
TRBD2	TRBV24-1	TRBJ2-1	ATSETSGRARNEQF
NA	TRBV5-1	TRBJ1-1	ASSYREYYTEAF
NA	TRBV4-3	TRBJ1-4	ASTTTLNRVRDEKLF
TRBD1	TRBV9	TRBJ1-3	ASSTPQGGVIGNTIY
NA	TRBV23-1	TRBJ2-2	ASRGDTTNTGELF
NA	TRBV9	TRBJ2-7	ASSVEPSHEQY
TRBD2	TRBV4-1	TRBJ2-5	ASSQGMGLAGIQETQY
NA	TRBV5-6	TRBJ1-3	ASSLRAGAGNTIY
NA	TRBV18	TRBJ2-3	ASSPRGAGDTQY
TRBD1	TRBV6-2/TRBV6-3	TRBJ1-1	ASSYARQGVNTEAF
TRBD1	TRBV30	TRBJ1-4	AWSDNRGGEKLF
NA	TRBV15	TRBJ2-7	ATSREWDKGYEQY
NA	TRBV12-3/TRBV12-4	TRBJ1-1	ASSFTVSTEAF
TRBD2	TRBV4-3	TRBJ2-7	ASSPYAGGPYEQY
TRBD1	TRBV7-4	TRBJ2-7	ASRRTGRYEQY
NA	TRBV6-5	TRBJ2-7	ASSESSYEQY
NA	TRBV4-3	TRBJ2-7	ASSQDEGVGYEQY
TRBD1	TRBV18	TRBJ1-3	ASSPTRGDSGNTIY
NA	TRBV11-2	TRBJ1-3	ASSSHNFGFTGNTIY
NA	TRBV4-3	TRBJ2-7	ASSQNQPGHQYEQY